One sample yielded the 24 T cell receptor beta chains listed below, sequenced in a study of blood T cells in healthy people across ages. The second PCR ran roughly 7 to 12 cycles with a sample-barcoded 5' primer and J-beta primers. MiXCR, applied by TCRdb to the 5' RACE reads, yields one record per CDR3 protein. Among over 1,500,000 distinct CDR3 sequences, roughly two fifths were seen once, and the ten largest hold under 25%. The sample comprised blood. These receptors were obtained from a human donor in good health.

This clonotype turned up a few times. The V call is TRBV5-1, the J call TRBJ2-7; D assignment may be TRBD1 or TRBD2 (6 bases each). V lost 1 base and J lost 1, with 21 bases in between. The germline V gene has CDR1 SGHRS and CDR2 YFSETQ. The CDR3 spans 18 residues. Here the CDR3 DNA reads TGCGCCAGCAGCTTGATGTTTAGGGGGGCCGAGATTTCCTACGAGCAGTACTTC. Residues: CASSLMFRGAEISYEQYF.

J is TRBJ2-7 and V is TRBV5-1; 7 bases fit TRBD2. V trimming: 6 bases; J trimming: 3 bases; junction bases outside the gene matches: 6. The germline gives CDR1 SGHRS, CDR2 YFSETQ. The CDR3 covers 13 residues. The CDR3 sequence: CASTRDYDYEQYF. The DNA for the CDR3 is TGCGCCAGCACTAGGGACTACGACTACGAGCAGTACTTC.

This clonotype has ten or more counts. This chain uses TRBV7-9 with TRBJ2-5, with D unresolved. Trimming took 4 bases from V and 5 from J, leaving 11 bases between them. This CDR3 region has 13 residues. Germline CDR1 and CDR2: SEHNR and FQNEAQ (reference sequence). The CDR3 DNA sequence: TGTGCCAGCAGCTACGGGCAAAGGGAGACCCAGTACTTC. This translates into CASSYGQRETQYF.

This clonotype was recorded only once. The genes are TRBV28 and TRBJ1-5, with 7 bases lining up with TRBD1. The CDR3 is made up of 15 amino acids. Germline lookup yields CDR1 MDHEN and CDR2 SYDVKM. With V trimmed by 6 bases and J by 7 bases, 12 bases remained unmatched. For the CDR3, the DNA is TGTGCCAGCAGGGCAGGGGGAATGCGAGACCAGCCCCAGCATTTT. Protein product: CASRAGGMRDQPQHF.

To note about this clonotype: The junction departs from the called germline gene at one end, perhaps through a read error. The V and J genes are TRBV10-3 and TRBJ1-4; no reliable D call. Germline V CDR1 and CDR2: ENHRY, SYGVKD. The length of the CDR3 is 14 residues. The CDR3 nucleotides are TGTGCCACCAGTGCGGGAGCTGATAATGAAAAACTGTTTTTT. Protein sequence: CATSAGADNEKLFF.

The V call is TRBV5-4, the J call TRBJ2-1; weak D call: TRBD2 (6 bases). This CDR3 region has 16 residues. From germline, CDR1 is SGHNT and CDR2 YYREEE (reference sequence). Trimming cost V 4 bases and J 0 bases, with 14 bases left between them. CDR3 sequence reads: CASSPIDGSSYNEQFF. CDR3 bases: TGTGCCAGCAGCCCCATTGACGGGAGCTCCTACAATGAGCAGTTCTTC.

Details on this clonotype: Sequence at one end of the junction differs from germline and may be a read error. This chain links TRBV7-2 with TRBJ1-1; perhaps TRBD1 as D (5 bases). Germline CDR1 and CDR2: SGHTA and FQGNSA. The CDR3 is made up of 13 amino acids. As DNA, the CDR3 is TGTGGCAGCACCTTACGTCAGGGAGAGAAAGCTTTCTTT. Its translation is CGSTLRQGEKAFF.

Notes on this clonotype: A read error may produce the germline difference seen at one junction end. The rearrangement links TRBV7-3 to TRBJ2-1; D may match TRBD1 or TRBD2 (5 bases each). CDR1 and CDR2 from the germline V gene are SGHTA and FQGTGA. The CDR3 totals 16 residues. CDR3 residues: CAGSLSGPPSYNEQFF. In DNA, the CDR3 is TGTGCCGGCAGCTTATCGGGACCTCCCTCCTACAATGAGCAGTTCTTC.

This clonotype showed up just a few times. V and J are TRBV5-6 and TRBJ2-7; 8 bases line up with TRBD1. V lost 6 bases, J lost 0 bases, and 5 bases stayed unmatched. The CDR3 has 14 amino acids. The germline CDR1 and CDR2 sequences are SGHDT and YYEEEE. CDR3 amino acids: CASTDRGSSYEQYF. CDR3 in DNA: TGTGCCAGCACAGACAGGGGAAGCTCCTACGAGCAGTACTTC. The whole variable domain, remainder taken from reference TRBV5-6 and TRBJ2-7, is DAGVTQSPTHLIKTRGQQVTLRCSPKSGHDTVSWYQQALGQGPQFIFQYYEEEERQRGNFPDRFSGHQFPNYSSELNVNALLLGDSALYLCASTDRGSSYEQYFGPGTRLTVT.

In this sample, this clonotype turned up a few times. The rearrangement uses TRBV2 and TRBJ1-2; 7 nucleotides line up with TRBD1. Per germline, CDR1 SNHLY and CDR2 FYNNEI. The CDR3 consists of 13 residues. Trimming took 6 bases from V and 6 from J; bases not matched to a gene: 7. For the CDR3, the DNA is TGTGCCAGCAGGGTCACAGGGGAACATGGCTACACCTTC. Translated: CASRVTGEHGYTF. Complete variable domain (other parts from reference TRBV2 and TRBJ1-2): EPEVTQTPSHQVTQMGQEVILRCVPISNHLYFYWYRQILGQKVEFLVSFYNNEISEKSEIFDDQFSVERPDGSNFTLKIRSTKLEDSAMYFCASRVTGEHGYTFGSGTRLTVV.

The table lists this clonotype with a few counts. This rearrangement joins TRBV29-1 to TRBJ2-5; D remains ambiguous. This CDR3 comprises 14 residues. Trimming removed 6 bases at V and 4 bases at J, with 18 bases between. Per germline, CDR1 SQVTM and CDR2 ANQGSEA. The CDR3 loop reads CSVGLGVGRETQYF. In nucleotides, the CDR3 is TGCAGCGTCGGTTTGGGTGTAGGACGAGAGACCCAGTACTTC.

The V gene is TRBV28, the J gene TRBJ2-7; 8 nucleotides align to TRBD1. The CDR3 runs 15 residues. The germline V gene encodes CDR1 MDHEN and CDR2 SYDVKM. With 3 bases clipped from V and 0 bases from J, the junction kept 4 bases outside the gene matches. CDR3 nucleotide sequence: TGTGCCAGCAGTTTGGACAGGGATCCCTCCTACGAGCAGTACTTC. Its translation: CASSLDRDPSYEQYF. The full variable domain, rest sourced from reference TRBV28 and TRBJ2-7, is DVKVTQSSRYLVKRTGEKVFLECVQDMDHENMFWYRQDPGLGLRLIYFSYDVKMKEKGDIPEGYSVSREKKERFSLILESASTNQTSMYLCASSLDRDPSYEQYFGPGTRLTVT.

The V and J genes are TRBV21-1 and TRBJ1-5; TRBD1 is the table's D call and was not checked against the DNA. TRBV21-1 is assigned pseudogene status. The CDR3 runs 13 residues. CDR3 nucleotide sequence: TGTGCCAGCAGCTCTGGGGGGAGTCAGCCCCAGCATTTT. Protein: CASSSGGSQPQHF.

J is TRBJ2-7 and V is TRBV12-3 or TRBV12-4; the match to TRBD2 covers 9 bases. Trimming cost V 4 bases and J 5 bases; bases outside gene matches: 18. The CDR3 extends over 18 amino acids. CDR3 sequence: CASSYGPVRGGSFDEQYF. DNA for the CDR3: TGTGCCAGCAGTTACGGTCCGGTGCGGGGGGGCAGTTTTGACGAGCAGTACTTC.

Only a few counts were recorded for this clonotype. This chain connects TRBV5-1 to TRBJ2-5; 8 bases align to TRBD2. J gave up 2 bases and V 4 bases, and 7 bases lay outside the gene matches. This CDR3 region has 15 residues. Germline values: CDR1 SGHRS, CDR2 YFSETQ. CDR3 residues: CASSTAGASQETQYF. The CDR3 DNA reads as TGCGCCAGCAGCACAGCGGGGGCCTCTCAAGAGACCCAGTACTTC.

The chain couples TRBV4-3 to TRBJ2-7, with D hard to call. CDR1 is LGHNA and CDR2 is YSLEER in the germline V gene. Deletions cut 0 bases from V and 0 bases from J, with 12 bases between. The CDR3 length is 16 residues. Here the CDR3 DNA reads TGCGCCAGCAGCCAAGATTCCAAAGGCCCCTCCTACGAGCAGTACTTC. Amino acids: CASSQDSKGPSYEQYF.

The chain has TRBV10-1 and TRBJ1-5, with a possible D match to TRBD1 (5 bases). The CDR3 covers 16 residues. Germline V lookup: CDR1 WNHNN, CDR2 SYGVQD (reference sequence). V was pared by 6 bases and J by 2 bases, with 17 bases between. DNA for the CDR3: TGCGCCAGCAGGACTTACTCGGGGCGCTGCAATCAGCCCCAGCATTTT. Protein product: CASRTYSGRCNQPQHF.

The J gene is TRBJ2-7, the V gene TRBV6-1; possible D gene TRBD2, 6 bases. With 4 bases removed from V and 2 bases from J, the gap between germline ends came to 15 bases. CDR1 is MNHNS and CDR2 is SASEGT in the germline V gene. The CDR3 sequence is 15 residues long. The CDR3 reads CASSVGGSPTYEQYF. CDR3 nucleotide sequence: TGTGCCAGCAGTGTAGGAGGGTCCCCGACCTACGAGCAGTACTTC.

This clonotype has just a few counts. The V gene is TRBV4-2, the J gene TRBJ1-2, with a weak D call TRBD1 (6 bases). Germline assignment: CDR1 LGHNA and CDR2 YNFKEQ. This CDR3 spans 15 amino acids. Trimming pared 1 base from V and 6 bases from J, leaving 15 bases between. The DNA of the CDR3 is TGTGCCAGCAGCCAAGCCGAGGGGGATGTGGATGGCTACACCTTC. It yields the protein CASSQAEGDVDGYTF.

The chain joins TRBV3-1 to TRBJ2-1; 11 positions agree with TRBD2. The V gene's germline CDR1 is LGHDT and CDR2 YNNKEL (reference sequence). The CDR3 runs 16 residues. Germline trimming cut 4 bases from V and 8 bases from J; bases unmatched to any gene: 10. The CDR3 DNA follows: TGTGCCAGCAGCCCCTCGCTAGCGGGGGGCGGATATGAGCAGTTCTTC. This sequence encodes CASSPSLAGGGYEQFF.

The chain joins TRBV29-1 to TRBJ2-7, with D perhaps TRBD1 (6 bases). Germline V gene sequence: CDR1 SQVTM, CDR2 ANQGSEA. The V end was cut by 3 bases, the J end by 2 bases, with 14 bases between. This CDR3 contains 14 residues. The CDR3 DNA is TGCAGCGTTGACCCCGGGGACACCGCCTACGAGCAGTACTTC. Translated: CSVDPGDTAYEQYF.

This sequence joins TRBV28 and TRBJ2-7, with no clear D. Deletions cut 10 bases from V and 2 bases from J, with 9 bases between. There are 11 residues in the CDR3. Germline V gene sequence: CDR1 MDHEN, CDR2 SYDVKM. This chain's CDR3 is CATNSPYEQYF. In DNA form, the CDR3 reads TGTGCCACTAACAGCCCCTACGAGCAGTACTTC.

This clonotype has at least ten counts. V gene TRBV20-1 combines with J gene TRBJ2-4; maybe TRBD1 (6 bases). V was pared by 5 bases and J by 13 bases, with 18 bases between. The germline gives CDR1 DFQATT, CDR2 SNEGSKA (reference sequence). This CDR3 has 12 residues. CDR3 protein: CSAEGQLREQYF. Written as DNA, the CDR3 is TGCAGTGCTGAGGGACAACTGAGGGAGCAGTACTTC.

The chain uses TRBV24-1 and TRBJ2-1; 7 bases line up with TRBD2. The CDR3 contains 12 residues. Unmatched junction bases numbered 4, after V lost 9 bases and J lost 6 bases. Germline V gene sequence: CDR1 KGHDR, CDR2 SFDVKD. CDR3 bases: TGTGCCACCGTCGGGACTACCAATGAGCAGTTCTTC. Protein product: CATVGTTNEQFF.